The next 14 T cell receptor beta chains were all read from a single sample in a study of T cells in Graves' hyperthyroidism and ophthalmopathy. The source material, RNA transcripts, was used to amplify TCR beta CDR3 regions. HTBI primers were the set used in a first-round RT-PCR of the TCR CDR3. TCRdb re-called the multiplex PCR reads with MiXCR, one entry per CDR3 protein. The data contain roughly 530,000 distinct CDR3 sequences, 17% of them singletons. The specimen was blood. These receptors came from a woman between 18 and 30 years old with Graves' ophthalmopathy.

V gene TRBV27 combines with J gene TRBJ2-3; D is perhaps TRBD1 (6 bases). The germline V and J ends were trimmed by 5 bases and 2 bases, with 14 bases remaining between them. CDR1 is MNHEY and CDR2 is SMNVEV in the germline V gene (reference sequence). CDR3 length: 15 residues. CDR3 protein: CASSVTGWLTDTQYF. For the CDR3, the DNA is TGTGCCAGCAGTGTGACAGGATGGCTCACAGATACGCAGTATTTT.

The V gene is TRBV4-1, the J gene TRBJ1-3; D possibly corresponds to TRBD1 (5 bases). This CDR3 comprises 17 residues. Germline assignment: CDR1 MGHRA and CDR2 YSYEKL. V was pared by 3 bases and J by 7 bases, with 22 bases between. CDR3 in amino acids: CASSHGPTDPPRNTIYF. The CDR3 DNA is TGCGCCAGCAGCCATGGACCGACAGATCCCCCGCGGAACACCATATATTTT.

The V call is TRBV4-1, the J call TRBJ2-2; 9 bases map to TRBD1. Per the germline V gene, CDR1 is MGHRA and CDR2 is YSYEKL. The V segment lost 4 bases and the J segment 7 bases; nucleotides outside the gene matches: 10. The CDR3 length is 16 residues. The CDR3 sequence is CASSRSGTGLVGELFF. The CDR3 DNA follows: TGCGCCAGCAGCCGATCCGGGACAGGGTTAGTCGGGGAGCTGTTTTTT.

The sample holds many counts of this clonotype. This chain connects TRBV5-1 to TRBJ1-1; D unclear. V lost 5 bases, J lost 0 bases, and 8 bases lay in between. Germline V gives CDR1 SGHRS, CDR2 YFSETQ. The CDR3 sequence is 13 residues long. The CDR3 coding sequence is TGCGCCAGCAGTGGCTCGGTGAACACTGAAGCTTTCTTT. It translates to CASSGSVNTEAFF.

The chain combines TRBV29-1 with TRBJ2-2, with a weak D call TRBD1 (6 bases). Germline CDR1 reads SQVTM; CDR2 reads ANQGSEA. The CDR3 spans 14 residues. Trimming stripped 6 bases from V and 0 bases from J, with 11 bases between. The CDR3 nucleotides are TGCAGCGTCAGACAGGATGCGAACACCGGGGAGCTGTTTTTT. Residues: CSVRQDANTGELFF.

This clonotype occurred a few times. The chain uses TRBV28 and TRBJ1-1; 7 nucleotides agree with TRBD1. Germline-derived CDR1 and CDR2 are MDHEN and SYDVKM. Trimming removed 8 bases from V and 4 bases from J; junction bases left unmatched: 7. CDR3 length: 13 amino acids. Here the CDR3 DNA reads TGTGCCAGCCAGCTGGCAGGGGGCACTGAAGCTTTCTTT. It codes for CASQLAGGTEAFF.

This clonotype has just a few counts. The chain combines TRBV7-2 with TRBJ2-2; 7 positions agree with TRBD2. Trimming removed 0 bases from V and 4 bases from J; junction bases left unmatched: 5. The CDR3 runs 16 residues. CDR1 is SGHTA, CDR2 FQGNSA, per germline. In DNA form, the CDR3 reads TGTGCCAGCAGCTTAGCGGGGAGGGGAGGCACCGGGGAGCTGTTTTTT. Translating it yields CASSLAGRGGTGELFF.

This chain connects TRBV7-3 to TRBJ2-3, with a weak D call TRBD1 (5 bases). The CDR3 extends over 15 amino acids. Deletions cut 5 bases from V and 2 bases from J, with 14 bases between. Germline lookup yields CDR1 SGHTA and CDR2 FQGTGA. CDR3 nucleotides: TGTGCCAGCAGCACAGTAGGGGCTTCCACAGATACGCAGTATTTT. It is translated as CASSTVGASTDTQYF.

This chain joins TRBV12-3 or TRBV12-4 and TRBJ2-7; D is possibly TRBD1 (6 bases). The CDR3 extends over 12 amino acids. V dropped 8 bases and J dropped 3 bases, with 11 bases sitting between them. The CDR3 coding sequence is TGTGCCAGCGGGGACATCTACTACGAGCAGTACTTC. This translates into CASGDIYYEQYF.

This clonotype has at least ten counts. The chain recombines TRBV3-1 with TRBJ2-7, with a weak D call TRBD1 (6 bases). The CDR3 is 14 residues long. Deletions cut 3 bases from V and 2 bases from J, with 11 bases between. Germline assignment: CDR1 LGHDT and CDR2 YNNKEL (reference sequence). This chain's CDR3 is CASSQHPGAYEQYF. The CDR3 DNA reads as TGTGCCAGCAGCCAGCACCCAGGGGCCTACGAGCAGTACTTC.

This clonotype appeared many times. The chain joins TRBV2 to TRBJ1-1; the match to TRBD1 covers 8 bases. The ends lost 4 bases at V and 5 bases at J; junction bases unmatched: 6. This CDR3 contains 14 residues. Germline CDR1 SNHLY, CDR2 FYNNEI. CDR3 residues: CASSAQGARTEAFF. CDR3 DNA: TGTGCCAGCAGTGCGCAGGGGGCCCGGACTGAAGCTTTCTTT.

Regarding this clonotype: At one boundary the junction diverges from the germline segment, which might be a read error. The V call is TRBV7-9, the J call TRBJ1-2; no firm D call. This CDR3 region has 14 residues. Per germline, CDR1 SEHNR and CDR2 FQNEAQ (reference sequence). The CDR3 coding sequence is TGTGCCAGCAGCTTAGGACCGAACGACTATGGCTACGCCTTC. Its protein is CASSLGPNDYGYAF.

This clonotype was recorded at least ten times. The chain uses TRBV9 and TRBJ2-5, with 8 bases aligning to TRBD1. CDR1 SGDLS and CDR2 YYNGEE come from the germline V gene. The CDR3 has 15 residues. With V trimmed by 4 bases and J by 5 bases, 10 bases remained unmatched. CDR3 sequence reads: CASSPSSRQGETQYF. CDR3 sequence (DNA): TGTGCCAGCAGCCCCTCTTCCAGACAGGGGGAGACCCAGTACTTC.

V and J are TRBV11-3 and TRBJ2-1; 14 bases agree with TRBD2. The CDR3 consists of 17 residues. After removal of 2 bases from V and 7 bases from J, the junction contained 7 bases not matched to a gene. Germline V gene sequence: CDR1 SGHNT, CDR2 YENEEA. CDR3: CASSLQTSGGAENEQFF. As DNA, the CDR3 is TGTGCCAGCAGCTTACAGACTAGCGGGGGGGCGGAAAATGAGCAGTTCTTC.